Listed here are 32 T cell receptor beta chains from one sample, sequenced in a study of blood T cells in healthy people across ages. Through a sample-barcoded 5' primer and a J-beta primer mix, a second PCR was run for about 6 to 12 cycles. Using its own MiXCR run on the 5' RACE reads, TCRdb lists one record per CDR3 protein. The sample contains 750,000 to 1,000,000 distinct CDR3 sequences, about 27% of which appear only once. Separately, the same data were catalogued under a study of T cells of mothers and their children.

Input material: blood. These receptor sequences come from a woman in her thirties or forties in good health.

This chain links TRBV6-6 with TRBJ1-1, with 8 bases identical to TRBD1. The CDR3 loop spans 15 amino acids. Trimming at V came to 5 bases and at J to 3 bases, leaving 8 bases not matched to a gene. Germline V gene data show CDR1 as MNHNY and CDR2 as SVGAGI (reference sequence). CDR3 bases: TGTGCCAGCAGTACCCGACAGGGGTACGACACTGAAGCTTTCTTT. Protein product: CASSTRQGYDTEAFF.

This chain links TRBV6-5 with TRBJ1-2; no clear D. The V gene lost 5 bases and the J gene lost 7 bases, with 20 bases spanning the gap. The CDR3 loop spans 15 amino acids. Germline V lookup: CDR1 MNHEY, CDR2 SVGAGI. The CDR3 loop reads CASSPFNMRDRGYTF. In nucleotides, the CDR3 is TGTGCCAGCAGTCCCTTTAACATGAGGGATCGTGGCTACACCTTC.

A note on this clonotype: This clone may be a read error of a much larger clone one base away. The CDR3 nucleotides are TGTGCCAGCAGTCCACCCGGTCCGCCCTACGGGCAGTACTTC. Amino acids: CASSPPGPPYGQYF. The V call is TRBV12-3 or TRBV12-4, the J call TRBJ2-7; D is unresolved. This CDR3 comprises 14 residues.

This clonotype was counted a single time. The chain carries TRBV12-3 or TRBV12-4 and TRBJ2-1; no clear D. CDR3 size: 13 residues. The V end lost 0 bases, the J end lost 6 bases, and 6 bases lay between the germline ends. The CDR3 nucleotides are TGTGCCAGCAGTTTAGCGCAGTTCAATGAGCAGTTCTTC. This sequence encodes CASSLAQFNEQFF.

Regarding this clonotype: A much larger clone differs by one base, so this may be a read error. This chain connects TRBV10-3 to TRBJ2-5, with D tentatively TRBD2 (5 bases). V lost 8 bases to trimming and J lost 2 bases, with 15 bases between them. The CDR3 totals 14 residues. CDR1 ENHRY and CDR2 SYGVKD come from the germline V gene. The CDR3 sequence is CAIDNVRGQETQYF. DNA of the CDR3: TGTGCCATCGATAACGTACGGGGTCAAGAGACCCAGTACTTC.

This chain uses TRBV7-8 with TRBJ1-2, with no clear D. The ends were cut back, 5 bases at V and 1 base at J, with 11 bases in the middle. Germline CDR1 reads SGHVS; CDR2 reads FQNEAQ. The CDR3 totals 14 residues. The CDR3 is CASSHDPVNYGYTF. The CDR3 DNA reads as TGTGCCAGCAGCCATGACCCTGTTAACTATGGCTACACCTTC.

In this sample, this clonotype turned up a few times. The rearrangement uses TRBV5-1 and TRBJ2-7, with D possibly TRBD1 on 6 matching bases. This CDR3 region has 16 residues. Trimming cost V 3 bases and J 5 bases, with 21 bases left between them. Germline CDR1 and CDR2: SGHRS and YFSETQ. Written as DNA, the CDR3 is TGCGCCAGCAGCTCCACGACCACGACAGGCCTCCACGAGCAGTACTTC. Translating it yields CASSSTTTTGLHEQYF.

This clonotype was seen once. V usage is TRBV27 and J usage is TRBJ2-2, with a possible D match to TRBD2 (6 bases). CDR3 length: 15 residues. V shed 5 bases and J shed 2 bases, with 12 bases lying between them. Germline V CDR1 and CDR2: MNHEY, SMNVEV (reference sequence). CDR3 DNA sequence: TGTGCCAGCAGTCCTGCGGGACGTAACACCGGGGAGCTGTTTTTT. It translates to CASSPAGRNTGELFF.

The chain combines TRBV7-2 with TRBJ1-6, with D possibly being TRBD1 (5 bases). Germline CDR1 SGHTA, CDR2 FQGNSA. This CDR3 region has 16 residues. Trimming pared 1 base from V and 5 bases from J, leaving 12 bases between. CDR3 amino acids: CASSLGSGTNNSPLHF. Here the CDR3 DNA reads TGTGCCAGCAGCTTAGGGTCCGGGACCAATAATTCACCCCTCCACTTT.

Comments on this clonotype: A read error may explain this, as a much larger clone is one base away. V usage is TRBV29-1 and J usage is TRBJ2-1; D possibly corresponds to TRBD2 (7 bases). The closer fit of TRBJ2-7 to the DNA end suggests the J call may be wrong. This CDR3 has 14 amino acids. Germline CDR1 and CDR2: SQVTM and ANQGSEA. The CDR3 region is CSVVAGAIYNEQYF. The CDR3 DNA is TGCAGCGTTGTGGCGGGGGCAATCTACAATGAGCAGTACTTC.

CDR3: CSVDVGTEAFF. As DNA, the CDR3 is TGCAGCGTTGACGTGGGCACTGAAGCTTTCTTT. The chain is built from TRBV29-1 and TRBJ1-1, with D unresolved. The CDR3 is made up of 11 amino acids. Trimming pared 3 bases from V and 4 bases from J, leaving 6 bases between. Germline CDR1 SQVTM, CDR2 ANQGSEA.

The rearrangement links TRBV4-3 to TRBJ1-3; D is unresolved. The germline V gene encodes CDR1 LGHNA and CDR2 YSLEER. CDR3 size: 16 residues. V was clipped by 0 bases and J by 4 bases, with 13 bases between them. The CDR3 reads CASSQDLAWTGNTIYF. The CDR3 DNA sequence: TGCGCCAGCAGCCAAGACCTCGCCTGGACCGGAAACACCATATATTTT.

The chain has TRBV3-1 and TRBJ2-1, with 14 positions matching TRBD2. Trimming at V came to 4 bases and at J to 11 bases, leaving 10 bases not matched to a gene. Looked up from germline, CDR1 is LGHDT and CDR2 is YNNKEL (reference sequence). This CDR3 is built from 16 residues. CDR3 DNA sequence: TGTGCCAGCAGCCTAATGACTAGCGGGGGGGTTTTACAGCAGTTCTTC. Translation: CASSLMTSGGVLQQFF.

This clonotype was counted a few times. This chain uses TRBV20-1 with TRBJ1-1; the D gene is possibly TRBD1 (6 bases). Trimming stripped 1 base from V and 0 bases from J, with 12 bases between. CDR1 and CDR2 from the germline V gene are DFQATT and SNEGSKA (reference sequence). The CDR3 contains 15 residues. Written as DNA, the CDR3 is TGCAGTGCTAGAGCCCAGGGGCTCATGAACACTGAAGCTTTCTTT. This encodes CSARAQGLMNTEAFF.

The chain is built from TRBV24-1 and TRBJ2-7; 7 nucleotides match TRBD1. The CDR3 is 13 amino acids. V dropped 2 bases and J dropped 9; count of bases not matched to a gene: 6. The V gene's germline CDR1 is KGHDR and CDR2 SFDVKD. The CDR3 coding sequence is TGTGCCACCAGTGATTCAGGGGACAGACGGCAGTACTTC. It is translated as CATSDSGDRRQYF.

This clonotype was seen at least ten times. The CDR3 DNA follows: TGCAGTGCTCCGGGACAGGGTTCTGGGGCCAACGTCCTGACTTTC. It is translated as CSAPGQGSGANVLTF. The chain uses TRBV20-1 and TRBJ2-6; TRBD1 agrees at 9 bases. This CDR3 is 15 amino acids long. Germline trimming cut 5 bases from V and 1 base from J; bases unmatched to any gene: 3. The germline gives CDR1 DFQATT, CDR2 SNEGSKA (reference sequence).

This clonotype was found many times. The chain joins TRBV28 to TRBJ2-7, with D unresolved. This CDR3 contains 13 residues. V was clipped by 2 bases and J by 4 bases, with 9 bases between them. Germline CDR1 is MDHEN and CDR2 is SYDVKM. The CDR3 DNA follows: TGTGCCAGCAGTTTAAAAGGAGAATACGAGCAGTACTTC. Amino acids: CASSLKGEYEQYF.

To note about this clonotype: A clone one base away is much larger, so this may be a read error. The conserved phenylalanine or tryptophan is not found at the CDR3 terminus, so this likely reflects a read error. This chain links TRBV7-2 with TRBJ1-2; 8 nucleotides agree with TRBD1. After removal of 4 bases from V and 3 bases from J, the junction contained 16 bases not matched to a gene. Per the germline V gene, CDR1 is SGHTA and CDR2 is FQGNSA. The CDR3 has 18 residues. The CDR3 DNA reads TGTGCCAGCAGCTACCGGCCCCTTGACAGGGGTAGCGACTATGGCTACACCTGC. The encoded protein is CASSYRPLDRGSDYGYTC.

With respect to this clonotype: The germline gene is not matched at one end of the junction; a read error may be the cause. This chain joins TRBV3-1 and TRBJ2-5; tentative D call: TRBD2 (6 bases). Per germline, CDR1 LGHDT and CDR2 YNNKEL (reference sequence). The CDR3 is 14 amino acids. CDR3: CASSPRRGGETRYF. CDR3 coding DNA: TGTGCCAGCAGCCCGAGGCGAGGCGGGGAGACCCGGTACTTC.

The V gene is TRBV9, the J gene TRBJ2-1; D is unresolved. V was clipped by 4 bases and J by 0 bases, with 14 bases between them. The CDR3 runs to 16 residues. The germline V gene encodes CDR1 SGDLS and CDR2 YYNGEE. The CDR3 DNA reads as TGTGCCAGCAGCCCCCCCCTGGGAAGCTCCTACAATGAGCAGTTCTTC. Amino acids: CASSPPLGSSYNEQFF.

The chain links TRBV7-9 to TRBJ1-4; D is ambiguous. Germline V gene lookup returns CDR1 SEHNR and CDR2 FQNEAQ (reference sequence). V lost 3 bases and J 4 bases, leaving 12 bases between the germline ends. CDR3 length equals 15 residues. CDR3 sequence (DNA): TGTGCCAGCAGCTTCGGGGAGGCCTTTAATGAAAAACTGTTTTTT. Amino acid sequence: CASSFGEAFNEKLFF.

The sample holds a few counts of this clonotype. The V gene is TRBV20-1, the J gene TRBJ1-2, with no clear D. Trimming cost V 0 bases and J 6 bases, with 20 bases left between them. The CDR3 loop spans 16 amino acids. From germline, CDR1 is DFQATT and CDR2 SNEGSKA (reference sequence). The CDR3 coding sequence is TGCAGTGCTAGAGATGTAGGAACACCTAAAAAGGATGGCTACACCTTC. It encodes CSARDVGTPKKDGYTF.

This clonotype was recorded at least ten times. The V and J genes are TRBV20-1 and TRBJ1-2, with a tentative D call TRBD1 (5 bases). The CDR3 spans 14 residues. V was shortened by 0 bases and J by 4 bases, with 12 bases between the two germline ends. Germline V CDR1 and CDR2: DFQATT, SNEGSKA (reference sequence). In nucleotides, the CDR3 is TGCAGTGCTAGAGATCGGGGGGTGGCCTATGGCTACACCTTC. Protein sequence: CSARDRGVAYGYTF.

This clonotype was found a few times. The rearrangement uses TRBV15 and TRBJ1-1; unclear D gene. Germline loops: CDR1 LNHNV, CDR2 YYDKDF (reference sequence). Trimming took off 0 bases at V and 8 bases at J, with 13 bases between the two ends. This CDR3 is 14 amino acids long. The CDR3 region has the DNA TGTGCCACCAGCAGAGATCATGTAGGCGGGGAAGCTTTCTTT. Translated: CATSRDHVGGEAFF.

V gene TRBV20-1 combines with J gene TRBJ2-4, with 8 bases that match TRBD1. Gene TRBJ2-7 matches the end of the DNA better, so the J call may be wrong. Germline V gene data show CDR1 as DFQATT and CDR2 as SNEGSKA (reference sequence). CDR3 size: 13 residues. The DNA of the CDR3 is TGCAGTGCTCCTTGGACAGGGTCGGGCGAGCAGTACTTC. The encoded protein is CSAPWTGSGEQYF.

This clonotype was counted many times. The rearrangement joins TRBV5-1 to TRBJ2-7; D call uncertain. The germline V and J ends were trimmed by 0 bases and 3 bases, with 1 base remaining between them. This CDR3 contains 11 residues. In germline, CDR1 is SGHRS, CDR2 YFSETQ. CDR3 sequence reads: CASSLDYEQYF. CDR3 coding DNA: TGCGCCAGCAGCTTGGACTACGAGCAGTACTTC.

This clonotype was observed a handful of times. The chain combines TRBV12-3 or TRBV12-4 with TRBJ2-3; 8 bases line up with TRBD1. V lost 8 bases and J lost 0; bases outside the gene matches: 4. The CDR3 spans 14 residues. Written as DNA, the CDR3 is TGTGCCAGCTGGACAGGGCTTAGCACAGATACGCAGTATTTT. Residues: CASWTGLSTDTQYF.

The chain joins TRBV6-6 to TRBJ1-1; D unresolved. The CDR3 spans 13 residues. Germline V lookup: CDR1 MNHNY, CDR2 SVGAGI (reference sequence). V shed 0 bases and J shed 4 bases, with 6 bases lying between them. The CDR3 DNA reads TGTGCCAGCAGTTACTCGGTCGGCACTGAAGCTTTCTTT. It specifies CASSYSVGTEAFF.

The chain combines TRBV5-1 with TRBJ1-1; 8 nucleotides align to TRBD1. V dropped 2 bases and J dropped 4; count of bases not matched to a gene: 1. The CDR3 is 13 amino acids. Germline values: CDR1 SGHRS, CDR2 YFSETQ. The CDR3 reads CASSFRGLTEAFF. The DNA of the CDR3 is TGCGCCAGCAGCTTCAGGGGGCTCACTGAAGCTTTCTTT.

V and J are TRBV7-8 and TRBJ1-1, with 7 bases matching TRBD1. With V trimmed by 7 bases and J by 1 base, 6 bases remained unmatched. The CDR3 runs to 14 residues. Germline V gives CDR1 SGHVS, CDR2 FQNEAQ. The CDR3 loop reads CASTLGQQNTEAFF. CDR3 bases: TGTGCCAGCACCTTGGGACAGCAGAACACTGAAGCTTTCTTT.

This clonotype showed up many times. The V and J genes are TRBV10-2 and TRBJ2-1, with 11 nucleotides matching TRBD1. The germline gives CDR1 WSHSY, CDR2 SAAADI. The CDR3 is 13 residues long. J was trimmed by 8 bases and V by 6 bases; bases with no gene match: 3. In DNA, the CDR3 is TGCGCCAGCAGGGGACAGGGGGAGCATGAGCAGTTCTTC. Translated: CASRGQGEHEQFF.

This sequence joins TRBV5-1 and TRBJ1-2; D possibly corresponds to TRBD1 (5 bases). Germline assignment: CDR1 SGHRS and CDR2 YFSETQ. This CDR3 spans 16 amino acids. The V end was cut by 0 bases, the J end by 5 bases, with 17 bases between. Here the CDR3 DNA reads TGCGCCAGCAGCTTGGTCGGGGGAGACTCGGGGTATGGCTACACCTTC. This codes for CASSLVGGDSGYGYTF.